Sequencing of this TCR beta chain was carried out in a study of regulatory T cells in long-lasting Graves disease. This clonotype was observed many times. In building TCR beta libraries, iRepertoire HTBI primers were used together with Arm-PCR of CDR3 regions. MiXCR, run by TCRdb on the multiplex PCR reads, gives a single entry per CDR3 protein. The sample has 510,000 or so distinct CDR3 sequences, approximately 12% seen once. Trimming pared 6 bases from V and 4 bases from J, leaving 15 bases between. In germline, CDR1 is MDHEN, CDR2 SYDVKM. The CDR3 contains 15 residues. The time point was: newly diagnosed GD, antithyroid drugs for less than 3 months. Extracted RNA from PBMCs served as the source of the TCR library. These same data were also listed under a study on T cells in Graves' hyperthyroidism and ophthalmopathy. That work states: Blood also showed most of the thyroid clonotypes that were expanded above 0.001.

This chain uses TRBV28 with TRBJ1-4; the D gene is possibly TRBD1 (5 bases). The sequence was collected from a woman under 40 with Graves disease. The sequenced sample was peripheral blood mononuclear cells (PBMCs), obtained at new diagnosis, from a patient treated with antithyroid drugs. The CDR3: CASSPWDVFNEKLFF. The CDR3 DNA sequence: TGTGCCAGCAGCCCCTGGGACGTATTTAATGAAAAACTGTTTTTT.